What follows is one T cell receptor beta chain and its context. These data originate in a study of blood T cell repertoires in COVID-19. The method was immunoSEQ multiplex PCR; TCRdb's version includes in-frame clones alone and lacks a portion of them. The repertoire holds over 100,000 clones, with 86% as singletons. Trimming shortened V by 1 base and J by 4 bases, and 7 bases separated the two germline ends. The CDR3 runs to 13 residues. Germline CDR1 is SGHTA and CDR2 is FQGNSA. Sequencing was performed on peripheral blood. The chain employs TRBV7-2 and TRBJ1-2, with D unresolved. The receptor was isolated from a man aged 40-50 years with acute or convalescent COVID-19. The CDR3 here is CASSLGSGYGYTF. DNA for the CDR3: TGTGCCAGCAGCTTAGGTTCAGGCTATGGCTACACCTTC.